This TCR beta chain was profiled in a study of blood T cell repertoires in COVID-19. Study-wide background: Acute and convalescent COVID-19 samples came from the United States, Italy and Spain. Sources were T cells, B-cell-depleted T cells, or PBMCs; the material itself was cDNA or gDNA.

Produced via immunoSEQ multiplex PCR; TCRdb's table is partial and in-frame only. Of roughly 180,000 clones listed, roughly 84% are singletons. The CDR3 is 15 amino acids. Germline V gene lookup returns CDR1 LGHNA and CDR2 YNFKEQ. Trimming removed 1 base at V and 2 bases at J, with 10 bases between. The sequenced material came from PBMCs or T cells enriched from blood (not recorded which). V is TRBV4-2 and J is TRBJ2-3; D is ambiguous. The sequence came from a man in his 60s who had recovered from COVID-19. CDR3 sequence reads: CASSQVREPTDTQYF. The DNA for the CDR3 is TGTGCCAGCAGCCAAGTGAGAGAACCCACAGATACGCAGTATTTT.